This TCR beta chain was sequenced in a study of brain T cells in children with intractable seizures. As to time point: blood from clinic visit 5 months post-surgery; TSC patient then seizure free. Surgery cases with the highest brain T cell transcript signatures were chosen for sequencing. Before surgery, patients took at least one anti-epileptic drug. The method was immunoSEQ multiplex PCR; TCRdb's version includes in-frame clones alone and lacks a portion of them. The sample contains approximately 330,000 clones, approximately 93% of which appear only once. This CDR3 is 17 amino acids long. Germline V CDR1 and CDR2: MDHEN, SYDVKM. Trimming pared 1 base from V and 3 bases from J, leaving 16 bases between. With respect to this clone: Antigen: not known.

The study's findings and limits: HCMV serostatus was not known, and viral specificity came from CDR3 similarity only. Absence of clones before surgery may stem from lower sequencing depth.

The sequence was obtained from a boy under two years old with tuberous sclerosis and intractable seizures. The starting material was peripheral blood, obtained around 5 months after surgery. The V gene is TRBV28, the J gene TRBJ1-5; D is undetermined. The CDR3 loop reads CASSLSRHAATNQPQHF. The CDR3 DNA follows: TGTGCCAGCAGTTTATCCCGCCACGCCGCGACCAATCAGCCCCAGCATTTT.